A single sample is the source of the 17 T cell receptor beta chains below, sequenced in a study of blood T cell repertoires in COVID-19. Assay used: immunoSEQ multiplex PCR; TCRdb lists only in-frame clones, some missing. The sample consists of more than 200,000 clones, roughly 80% of them appearing once. The specimen sequenced was peripheral blood. These receptor sequences come from a woman of 80 years or more with acute or convalescent COVID-19.

J is TRBJ2-5 and V is TRBV9; 7 bases map to TRBD2. Trimming cost V 2 bases and J 4 bases; bases outside gene matches: 11. This CDR3 is 16 amino acids long. Per germline, CDR1 SGDLS and CDR2 YYNGEE. The CDR3 protein is CASSVQAGLVTETQYF. The CDR3 DNA follows: TGTGCCAGCAGCGTCCAAGCCGGACTAGTCACAGAGACCCAGTACTTC.

The chain carries TRBV12-3 or TRBV12-4 and TRBJ2-7; D not certain. The ends were cut back, 6 bases at V and 6 bases at J, with 12 bases in the middle. CDR3 length: 12 residues. CDR3 DNA: TGTGCCAGCAGCCTCCCTCGAGGCGAGCAGTACTTC. Protein: CASSLPRGEQYF.

The V call is TRBV7-2, the J call TRBJ1-2; D gene ambiguous. CDR3 size: 14 residues. The germline V gene encodes CDR1 SGHTA and CDR2 FQGNSA. V lost 1 base, J lost 7 bases, and 13 bases lay in between. CDR3 protein: CASSLVERSAGYTF. CDR3 sequence (DNA): TGTGCCAGCAGCTTAGTAGAGAGGTCCGCTGGCTACACCTTC.

J is TRBJ1-5 and V is TRBV18; D may be TRBD1 (5 bases). CDR1 and CDR2 (germline): KGHSH, LQKENI. V shed 1 base and J shed 8 bases, with 9 bases lying between them. CDR3 size: 13 residues. The CDR3 DNA sequence: TGTGCCAGCTCACCACGAGTAGGGGAGCCCCAGCATTTT. This encodes CASSPRVGEPQHF.

The V and J genes are TRBV18 and TRBJ1-2; the match to TRBD1 covers 7 bases. This CDR3 is 17 amino acids long. The junction had 16 bases not matched to a gene; V was cut back by 2 bases and J by 7 bases. Germline CDR1 is KGHSH and CDR2 is LQKENI. CDR3 nucleotide sequence: TGTGCCAGCTCACCAGTGAGGGGGCTGATCCCGGAGGCTGGCTACACCTTC. Its protein is CASSPVRGLIPEAGYTF.

The genes are TRBV15 and TRBJ2-5, with D perhaps TRBD1 (6 bases). CDR3 length: 16 amino acids. V lost 3 bases, J lost 4 bases, and 18 bases lay in between. The germline V gene encodes CDR1 LNHNV and CDR2 YYDKDF (reference sequence). The CDR3 here is CATSRLTNRVIETQYF. The CDR3 DNA follows: TGTGCCACCAGCAGGCTGACAAACAGGGTAATAGAGACCCAGTACTTC.

This clone has just one count. The genes are TRBV7-2 and TRBJ1-2; TRBD1 matches 10 bases. The germline V gene has CDR1 SGHTA and CDR2 FQGNSA. This CDR3 contains 15 residues. The CDR3 DNA reads TGTGTTTCCTCTACGGGACAGGGGTCTAACTATGGCTACACCTTC. Encoded protein: CVSSTGQGSNYGYTF.

The table lists this clone with a few counts. The rearrangement links TRBV5-5 to TRBJ2-3; TRBD2 matches at 11 bases. Germline V gene lookup returns CDR1 SGHKS and CDR2 YYEKEE (reference sequence). Trimming cost V 1 base and J 4 bases; bases outside gene matches: 5. This CDR3 has 16 amino acids. The CDR3 loop is CASSLTSGRRADTQYF. CDR3 bases: TGTGCCAGCAGCTTGACTAGCGGGAGACGGGCAGATACGCAGTATTTT.

The V call is TRBV19, the J call TRBJ2-1, with 12 bases identical to TRBD2. Germline V gene lookup returns CDR1 LNHDA and CDR2 SQIVND (reference sequence). The CDR3 spans 16 residues. With V trimmed by 5 bases and J by 13 bases, 15 bases remained unmatched. The CDR3 loop is CASSSERASGGESQFF. The DNA for the CDR3 is TGTGCCAGTAGTTCGGAGAGGGCTAGCGGGGGGGAAAGTCAGTTCTTC.

This clone was seen once. This chain connects TRBV19 to TRBJ2-5; possible D gene TRBD1, 7 bases. Germline V gene lookup returns CDR1 LNHDA and CDR2 SQIVND (reference sequence). V lost 6 bases to trimming and J lost 5 bases, with 19 bases between them. The CDR3 sequence is 15 residues long. The CDR3 nucleotides are TGTGCCAGTAGGACTGACAGGGCGGGGTCGGAGACCCAGTACTTC. It yields the protein CASRTDRAGSETQYF.

The rearrangement links TRBV7-9 to TRBJ2-2; 12 bases map to TRBD2. CDR1 SEHNR and CDR2 FQNEAQ come from the germline V gene (reference sequence). This CDR3 is 14 amino acids long. After removal of 6 bases from V and 8 bases from J, the junction contained 4 bases not matched to a gene. The CDR3 here is CASSGLAGPGELFF. CDR3 in DNA: TGTGCCAGCAGTGGACTAGCGGGACCTGGGGAGCTGTTTTTT. Variable domain in full (rest from reference TRBV7-9 and TRBJ2-2): DTGVSQNPRHKITKRGQNVTFRCDPISEHNRLYWYRQTLGQGPEFLTYFQNEAQLEKSRLLSDRFSAERPKGSFSTLEIQRTEQGDSAMYLCASSGLAGPGELFFGEGSRLTVL.

V and J are TRBV11-3 and TRBJ2-3; D is uncertain. Germline loops: CDR1 SGHNT, CDR2 YENEEA. There are 12 residues in the CDR3. Trimming left V 5 bases short and J 0 bases short, with 3 bases between. CDR3 residues: CASSQSTDTQYF. CDR3 bases: TGTGCCAGCAGCCAGAGCACAGATACGCAGTATTTT.

The chain links TRBV6-6 to TRBJ2-1, with 10 positions matching TRBD1. This CDR3 contains 15 residues. Unmatched junction bases numbered 0, after V lost 2 bases and J lost 2 bases. The germline CDR1 and CDR2 sequences are MNHNY and SVGAGI (reference sequence). This chain's CDR3 is CASSYGQGAYNEQFF. Here the CDR3 DNA reads TGTGCCAGCAGTTACGGACAGGGGGCCTACAATGAGCAGTTCTTC.

The rearrangement links TRBV18 to TRBJ1-2; tentatively, D is TRBD1 (5 bases). Trimming stripped 2 bases from V and 0 bases from J, with 13 bases between. This CDR3 is 16 amino acids long. Germline-derived CDR1 and CDR2 are KGHSH and LQKENI. The CDR3 DNA follows: TGTGCCAGCTCACCAGGAGCCCCGACAGCTAACTATGGCTACACCTTC. It specifies CASSPGAPTANYGYTF.

This chain connects TRBV18 to TRBJ1-3, with 7 nucleotides matching TRBD1. Unmatched junction bases numbered 13, after V lost 6 bases and J lost 2 bases. The CDR3 covers 17 residues. Germline CDR1 and CDR2: KGHSH and LQKENI. CDR3 nucleotides: TGTGCCAGCTCCCAAAGGACAGGACCATCCCCTGGAAACACCATATATTTT. Its translation: CASSQRTGPSPGNTIYF.

The gene calls are TRBV6-5 and TRBJ2-1; 8 bases are shared with TRBD1. CDR3 length: 15 amino acids. The germline V gene has CDR1 MNHEY and CDR2 SVGAGI. The junction had 11 bases not matched to a gene; V was cut back by 4 bases and J by 9 bases. The CDR3 loop is CASSSPTGALTEQFF. The CDR3 bases are TGTGCCAGCAGTTCCCCGACAGGGGCGCTCACTGAGCAGTTCTTC.

A few counts support this clone. The chain recombines TRBV6-5 with TRBJ1-5; the match to TRBD1 covers 8 bases. The junction had 6 bases not matched to a gene; V was cut back by 6 bases and J by 5 bases. Germline V gene data show CDR1 as MNHEY and CDR2 as SVGAGI. The CDR3 spans 14 residues. CDR3 sequence: CASRATGGDQPQHF. The CDR3 region has the DNA TGTGCCAGCAGGGCAACAGGGGGGGATCAGCCCCAGCATTTT.